Listed below are T cell receptor beta chains from one sample, sequenced in a study of blood T cell repertoires in COVID-19. TCRdb's table, derived via immunoSEQ multiplex PCR, lists solely in-frame clones and lacks some. The repertoire holds about 200,000 clones, with 75% to 90% as singletons. Sample: PBMCs or T cells enriched from blood (not recorded which). These receptors came from a man aged 35 to 55 who had recovered from COVID-19. CDR3s include the opening cysteine and the closing phenylalanine or tryptophan. Size is stated for part of the rows, as once, few or many counts, or as a class when the clone is expanded.

>NA|TRBV6-4
CASSKAMNTEAFF
>NA|TRBV27
CASSYGQGETQYF
>few|TRBV5-3
CARSWNSGQVHNQPQHF
>NA|TRBV3-1/TRBV3-2
CASSQEQGRNTIYF
>NA|TRBV27
CASSPNSQGALSGYTF
>NA|TRBV13
CASSLRLAGENEQFF
>NA|TRBV6-5
CASTSGGYNEQFF
>NA|TRBV11-2
CASSRDRVGNQPQHF
>NA|TRBV30
CAWSAQGLRTGELFF
>NA|TRBV25-1
CASSESIQGARETQYF
>NA|TRBV28
CASRKDSPYGYTF
>NA|TRBV7-2
CASSLGQGGTLQPQHF
>NA|TRBV30
CAWSVQGAGELFF
>NA|TRBV2
CASSEARPSYEQYF
>NA|TRBV7-9
CASSFGGDEQFF
>NA|TRBV2
CASSEKGAASYYEQYF
>NA|TRBV5-4
CASSLKLQETQYF
>NA|TRBV28
CASSLGAGGFSYEQYF
>few|TRBV9
CASSVRDRAPVEQYF
>NA|TRBV5-1
CASSVGTSTGELFF
>NA|TRBV5-4
CASSYLQGGYGYTF
>NA|TRBV29-1
CSVALASTGELFF
>NA|TRBV7-9
CASSLTGSQPQHF
>NA|TRBV19
CASTETGSNTEAFF
>NA|TRBV6-5
CASGTGVGGYTF
>NA|TRBV2
CASSEFQGVRNEQFF
>NA|TRBV19
CASRDLAGASYNEQFF
>NA|TRBV19
CASSPPTGGHRNYEQFF
>NA|TRBV6-5
CASRDLGGSYNEQFF
>NA|TRBV5-6
CASSFQGSGNTIYF
>NA|TRBV29-1
CSVSGQGDSNQPQHF
>NA|TRBV27
CASSPRSGPYEQYF
>NA|TRBV27
CASSSVQGGWSYNEQFF
>NA|TRBV19
CASSIGLAGGKEQFF
>NA|TRBV27
CASSFPTGEAFF
>NA|TRBV11-3
CASSEGTGVMNTEAFF
>NA|TRBV28
CASRTHGGSTYEQYF
>NA|TRBV4-1
CASSQVTGTSGYNEQFF
>NA|TRBV2
CASSEDREETQYF
>NA|TRBV28
CASNPPGQGSGYTF
>NA|TRBV5-6
CASTLTGTGWNEQYF